This TCR beta chain came from a study of OX40 agonist ivuxolimab in advanced cancers. Study-level background: Across the patients, intravenous ivuxolimab was delivered every 2 weeks at 0.01 to 10 mg/kg.

The table came from immunoSEQ multiplex PCR; TCRdb's copy has only in-frame clones and leaves some out. The data hold 70,000 or so clones, with around 91% observed a single time. The germline CDR1 and CDR2 sequences are SGHRS and YFSETQ. Trimming cost V 4 bases and J 1 base, with 15 bases left between them. The length of the CDR3 is 17 residues. The TCR was taken from an adult with an advanced solid tumor such as melanoma, head and neck, liver or kidney cancer. This chain connects TRBV5-1 to TRBJ2-6; D is undetermined. Sequences were derived from CD4+ or CD8+ T cells sorted from blood, sampled in a trial of the OX40 agonist ivuxolimab. The CDR3 DNA reads TGCGCCAGCAGCCTACCGACACTTTCGTCTGGGGCCAACGTCCTGACTTTC. Translating gives CASSLPTLSSGANVLTF.